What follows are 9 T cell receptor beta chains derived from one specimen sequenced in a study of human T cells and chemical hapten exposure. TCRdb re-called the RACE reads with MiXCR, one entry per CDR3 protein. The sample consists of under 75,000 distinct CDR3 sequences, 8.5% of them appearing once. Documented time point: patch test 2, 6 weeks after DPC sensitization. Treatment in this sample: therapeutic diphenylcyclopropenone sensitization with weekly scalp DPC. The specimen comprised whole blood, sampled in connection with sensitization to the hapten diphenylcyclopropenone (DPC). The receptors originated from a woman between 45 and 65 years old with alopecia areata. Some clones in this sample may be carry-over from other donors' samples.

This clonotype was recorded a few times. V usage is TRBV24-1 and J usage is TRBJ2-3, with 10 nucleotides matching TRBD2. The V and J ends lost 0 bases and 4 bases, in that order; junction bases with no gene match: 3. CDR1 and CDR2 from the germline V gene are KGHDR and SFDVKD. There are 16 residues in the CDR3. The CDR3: CATSDLAAGGADTQYF. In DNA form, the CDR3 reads TGTGCCACCAGTGATTTGGCAGCGGGAGGGGCAGATACGCAGTATTTT.

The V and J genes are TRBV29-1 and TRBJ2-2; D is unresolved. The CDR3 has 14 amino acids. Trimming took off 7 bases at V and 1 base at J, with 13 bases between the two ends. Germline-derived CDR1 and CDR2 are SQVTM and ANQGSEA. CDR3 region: CSAAPPGNTGELFF. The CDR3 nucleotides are TGCAGCGCTGCTCCTCCCGGGAACACCGGGGAGCTGTTTTTT.

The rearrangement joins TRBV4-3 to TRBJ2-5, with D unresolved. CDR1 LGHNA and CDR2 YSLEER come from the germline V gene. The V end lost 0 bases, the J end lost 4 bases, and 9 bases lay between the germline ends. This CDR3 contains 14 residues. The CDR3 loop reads CASSQELGIETQYF. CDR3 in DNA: TGCGCCAGCAGCCAAGAATTAGGGATAGAGACCCAGTACTTC.

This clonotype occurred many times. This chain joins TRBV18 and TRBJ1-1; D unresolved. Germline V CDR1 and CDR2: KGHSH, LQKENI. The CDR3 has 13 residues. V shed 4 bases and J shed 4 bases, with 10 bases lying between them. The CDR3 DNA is TGTGCCAGCTCACGGGGTGAGGGCACTGAAGCTTTCTTT. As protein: CASSRGEGTEAFF.

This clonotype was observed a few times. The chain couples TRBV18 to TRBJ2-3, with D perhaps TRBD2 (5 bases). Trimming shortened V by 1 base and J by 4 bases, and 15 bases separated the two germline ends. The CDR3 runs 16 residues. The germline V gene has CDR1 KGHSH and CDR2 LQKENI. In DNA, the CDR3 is TGTGCCAGCTCACCACGATCCAGCGTGGGAGCAGATACGCAGTATTTT. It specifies CASSPRSSVGADTQYF.

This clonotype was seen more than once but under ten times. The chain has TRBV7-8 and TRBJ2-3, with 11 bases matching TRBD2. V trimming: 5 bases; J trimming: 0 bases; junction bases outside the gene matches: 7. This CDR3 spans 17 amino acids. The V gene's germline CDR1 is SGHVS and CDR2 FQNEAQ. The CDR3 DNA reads TGTGCCAGCAGCCTCTGGACTAGCGGGCTGAGCACAGATACGCAGTATTTT. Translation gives CASSLWTSGLSTDTQYF.

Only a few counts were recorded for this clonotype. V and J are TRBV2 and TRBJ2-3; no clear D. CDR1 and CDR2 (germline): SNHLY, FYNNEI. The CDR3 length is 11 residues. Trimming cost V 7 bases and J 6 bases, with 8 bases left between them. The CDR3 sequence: CASTKEDTQYF. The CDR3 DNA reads TGTGCCAGCACTAAAGAGGATACGCAGTATTTT.

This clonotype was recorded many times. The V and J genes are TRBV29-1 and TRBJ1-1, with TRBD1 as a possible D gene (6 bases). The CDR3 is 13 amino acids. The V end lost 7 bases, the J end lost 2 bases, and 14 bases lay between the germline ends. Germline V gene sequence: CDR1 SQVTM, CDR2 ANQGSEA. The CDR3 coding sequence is TGCAGCGCCTCTCGGACAGATAACACTGAAGCTTTCTTT. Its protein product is CSASRTDNTEAFF.

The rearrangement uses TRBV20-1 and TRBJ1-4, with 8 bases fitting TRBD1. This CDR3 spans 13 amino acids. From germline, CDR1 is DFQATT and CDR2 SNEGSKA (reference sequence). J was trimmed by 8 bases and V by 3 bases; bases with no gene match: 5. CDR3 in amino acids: CSASRGREEKLFF. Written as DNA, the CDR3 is TGCAGTGCTAGCAGGGGGCGCGAGGAAAAACTGTTTTTT.